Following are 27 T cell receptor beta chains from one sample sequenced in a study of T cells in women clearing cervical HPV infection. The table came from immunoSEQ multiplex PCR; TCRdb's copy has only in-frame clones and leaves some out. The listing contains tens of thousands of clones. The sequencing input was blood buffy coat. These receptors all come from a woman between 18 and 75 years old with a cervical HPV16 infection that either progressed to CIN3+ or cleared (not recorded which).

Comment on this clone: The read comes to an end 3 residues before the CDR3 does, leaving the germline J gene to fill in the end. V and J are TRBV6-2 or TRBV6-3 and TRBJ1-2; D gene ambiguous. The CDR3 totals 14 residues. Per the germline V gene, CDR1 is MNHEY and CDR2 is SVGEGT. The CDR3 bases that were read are TGTGCCAGCAGTGTAGCGGAAAGCACAGATACC. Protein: CASSVAESTDT. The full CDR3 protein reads CASSVAESTDTYTF.

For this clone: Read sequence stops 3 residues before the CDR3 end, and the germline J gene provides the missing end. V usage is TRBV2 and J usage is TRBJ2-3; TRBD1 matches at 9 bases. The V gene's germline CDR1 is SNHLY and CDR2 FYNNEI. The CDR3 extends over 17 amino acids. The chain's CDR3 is CASRLPTGGAGGETQYF. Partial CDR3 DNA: TGTGCCAGCAGACTTCCAACAGGGGGCGCGGGTGGAGAGACG.

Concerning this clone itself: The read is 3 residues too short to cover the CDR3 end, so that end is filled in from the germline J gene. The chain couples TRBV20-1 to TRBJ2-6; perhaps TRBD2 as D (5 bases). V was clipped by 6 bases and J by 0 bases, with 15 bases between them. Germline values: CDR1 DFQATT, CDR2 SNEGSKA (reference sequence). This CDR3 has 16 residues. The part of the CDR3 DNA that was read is TGCAGTGCCTCGAATCCGGGGAGCTCTGGGGCCAACGTC. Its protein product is CSASNPGSSGANV. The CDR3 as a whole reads CSASNPGSSGANVLTF.

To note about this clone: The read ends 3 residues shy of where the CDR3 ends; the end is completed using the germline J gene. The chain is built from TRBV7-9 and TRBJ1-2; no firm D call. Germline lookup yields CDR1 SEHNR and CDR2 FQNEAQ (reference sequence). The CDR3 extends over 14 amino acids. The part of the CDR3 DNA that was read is TGTGCCAGCAGCTTAAACGCAGGCCCAGATACC. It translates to CASSLNAGPDT. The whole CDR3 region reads CASSLNAGPDTYTF. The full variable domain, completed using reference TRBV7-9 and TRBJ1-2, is DTGVSQNPRHKITKRGQNVTFRCDPISEHNRLYWYRQTLGQGPEFLTYFQNEAQLEKSRLLSDRFSAERPKGSFSTLEIQRTEQGDSAMYLCASSLNAGPDTYTFGSGTRLTVV.

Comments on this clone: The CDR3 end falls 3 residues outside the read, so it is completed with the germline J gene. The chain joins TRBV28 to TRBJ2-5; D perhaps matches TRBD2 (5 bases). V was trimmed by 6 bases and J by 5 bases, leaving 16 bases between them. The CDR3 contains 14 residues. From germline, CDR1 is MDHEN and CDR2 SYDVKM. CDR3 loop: CASSDYSSLETQYF. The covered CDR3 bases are TGTGCCAGCAGCGACTATTCTTCGTTGGAGACC.

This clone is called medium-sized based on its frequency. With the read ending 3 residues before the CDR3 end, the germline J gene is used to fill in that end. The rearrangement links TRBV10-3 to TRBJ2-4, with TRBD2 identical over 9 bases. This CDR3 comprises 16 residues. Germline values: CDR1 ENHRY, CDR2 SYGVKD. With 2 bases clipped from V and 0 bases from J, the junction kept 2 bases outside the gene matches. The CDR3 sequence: CAISEGLALAKNIQYF. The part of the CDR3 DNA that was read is TGTGCCATCAGTGAGGGACTAGCGTTAGCCAAAAACATT.

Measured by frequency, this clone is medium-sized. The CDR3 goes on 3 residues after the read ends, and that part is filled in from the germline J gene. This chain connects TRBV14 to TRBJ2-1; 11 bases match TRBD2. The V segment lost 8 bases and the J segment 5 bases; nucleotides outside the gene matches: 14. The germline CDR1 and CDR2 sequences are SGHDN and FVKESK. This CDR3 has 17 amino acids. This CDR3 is CASPLAGGPPLHNEQFF. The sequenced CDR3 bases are TGTGCCAGCCCTCTAGCGGGAGGCCCCCCCCTTCACAATGAG.

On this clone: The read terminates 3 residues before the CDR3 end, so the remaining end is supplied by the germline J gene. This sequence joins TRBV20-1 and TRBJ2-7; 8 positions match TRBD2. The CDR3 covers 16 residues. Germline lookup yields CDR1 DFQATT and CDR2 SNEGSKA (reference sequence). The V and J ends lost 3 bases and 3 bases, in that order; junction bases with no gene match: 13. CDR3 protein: CSASRGGTEPLYEQYF. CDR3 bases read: TGCAGTGCTAGCCGGGGGGGAACGGAGCCACTCTACGAG.

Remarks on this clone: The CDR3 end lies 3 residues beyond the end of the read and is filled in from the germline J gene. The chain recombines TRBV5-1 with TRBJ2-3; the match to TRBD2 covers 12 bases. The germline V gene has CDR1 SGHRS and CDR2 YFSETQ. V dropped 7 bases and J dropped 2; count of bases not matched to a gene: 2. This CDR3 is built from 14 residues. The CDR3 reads CASGTSGFTDTQYF. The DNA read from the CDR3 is TGCGCCAGCGGGACTAGCGGGTTCACAGATACG.

Partial CDR3 DNA: TGCAGCGTTGGGGGGGGATCTGGAAACACC. Translation gives CSVGGGSGNT. The CDR3 as a whole reads CSVGGGSGNTIYF. The V call is TRBV29-1, the J call TRBJ1-3; a possible D gene is TRBD1 (5 bases). The read is 3 residues too short to cover the CDR3 end, so that end is filled in from the germline J gene. Germline values: CDR1 SQVTM, CDR2 ANQGSEA. The CDR3 covers 13 residues. Trimming took off 4 bases at V and 1 base at J, with 8 bases between the two ends.

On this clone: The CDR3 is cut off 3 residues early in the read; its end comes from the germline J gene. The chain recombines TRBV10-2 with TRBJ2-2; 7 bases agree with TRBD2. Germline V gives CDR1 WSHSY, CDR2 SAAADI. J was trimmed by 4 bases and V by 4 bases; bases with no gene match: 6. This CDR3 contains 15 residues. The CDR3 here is CASSVASGLTGELFF. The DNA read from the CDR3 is TGCGCCAGCAGTGTGGCTAGCGGTCTCACCGGGGAG.

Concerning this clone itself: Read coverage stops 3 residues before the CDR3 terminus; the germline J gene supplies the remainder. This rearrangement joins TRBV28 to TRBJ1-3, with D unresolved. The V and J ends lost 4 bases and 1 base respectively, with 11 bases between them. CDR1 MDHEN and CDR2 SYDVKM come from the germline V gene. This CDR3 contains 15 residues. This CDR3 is CASSSPQDSGNTIYF. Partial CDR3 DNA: TGTGCCAGCAGTTCCCCCCAGGATTCTGGAAACACC.

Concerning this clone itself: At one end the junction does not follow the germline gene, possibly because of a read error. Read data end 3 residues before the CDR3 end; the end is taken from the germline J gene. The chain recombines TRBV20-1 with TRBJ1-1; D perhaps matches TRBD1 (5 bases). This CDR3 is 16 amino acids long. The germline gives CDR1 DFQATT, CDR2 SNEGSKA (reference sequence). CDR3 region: CSARDPGQGVKTEAFF. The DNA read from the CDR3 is TGCAGTGCTAGAGACCCCGGTCAGGGCGTGAAGACTGAA.

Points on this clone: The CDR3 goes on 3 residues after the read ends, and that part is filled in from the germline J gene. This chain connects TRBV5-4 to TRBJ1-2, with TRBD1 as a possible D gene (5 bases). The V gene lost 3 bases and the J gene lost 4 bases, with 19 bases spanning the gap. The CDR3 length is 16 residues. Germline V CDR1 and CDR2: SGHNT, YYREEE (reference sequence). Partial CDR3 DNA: TGTGCCAGCAGCTCTGGGCCTACAGGAGACCGCTATGGC. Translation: CASSSGPTGDRYG. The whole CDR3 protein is CASSSGPTGDRYGYTF.

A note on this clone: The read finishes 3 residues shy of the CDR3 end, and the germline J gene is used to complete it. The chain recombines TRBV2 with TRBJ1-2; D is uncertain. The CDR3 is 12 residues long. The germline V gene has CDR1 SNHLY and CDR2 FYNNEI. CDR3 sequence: CASRTPYNDYTF. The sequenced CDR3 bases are TGTGCCAGCAGGACACCATACAATGAC.

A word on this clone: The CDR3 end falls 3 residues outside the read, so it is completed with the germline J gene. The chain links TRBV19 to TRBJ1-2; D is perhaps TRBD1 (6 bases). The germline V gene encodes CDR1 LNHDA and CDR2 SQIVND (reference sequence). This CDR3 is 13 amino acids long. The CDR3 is CASSLQGLGGYTF. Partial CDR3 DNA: TGTGCCAGTAGTCTACAGGGTCTGGGGGGC. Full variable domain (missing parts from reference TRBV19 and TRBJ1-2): DGGITQSPKYLFRKEGQNVTLSCEQNLNHDAMYWYRQDPGQGLRLIYYSQIVNDFQKGDIAEGYSVSREKKESFPLTVTSAQKNPTAFYLCASSLQGLGGYTFGSGTRLTVV.

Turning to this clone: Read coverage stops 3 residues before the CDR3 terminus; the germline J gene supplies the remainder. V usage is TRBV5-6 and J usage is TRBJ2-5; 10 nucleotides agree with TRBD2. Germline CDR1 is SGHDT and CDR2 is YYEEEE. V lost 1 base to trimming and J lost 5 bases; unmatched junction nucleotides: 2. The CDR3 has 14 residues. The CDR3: CASSLLAGEETQYF. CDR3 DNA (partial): TGTGCCAGCAGCTTGCTAGCGGGGGAGGAGACC.

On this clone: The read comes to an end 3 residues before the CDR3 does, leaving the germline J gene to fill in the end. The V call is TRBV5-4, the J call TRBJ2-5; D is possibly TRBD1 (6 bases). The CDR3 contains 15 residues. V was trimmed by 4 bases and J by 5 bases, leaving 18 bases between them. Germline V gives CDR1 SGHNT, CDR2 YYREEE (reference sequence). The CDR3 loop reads CASSPRGFERETQYF. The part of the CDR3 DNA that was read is TGTGCCAGCAGCCCGAGGGGGTTCGAACGGGAGACC.

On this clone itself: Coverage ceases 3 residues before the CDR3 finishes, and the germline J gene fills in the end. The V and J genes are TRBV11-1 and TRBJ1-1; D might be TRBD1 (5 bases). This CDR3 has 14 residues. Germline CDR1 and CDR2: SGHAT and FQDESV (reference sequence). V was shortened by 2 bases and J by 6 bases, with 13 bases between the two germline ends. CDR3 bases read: TGTGCCAGCAGCTTATATGGGGGGAGACCTGAA. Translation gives CASSLYGGRPE. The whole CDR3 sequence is CASSLYGGRPEAFF.

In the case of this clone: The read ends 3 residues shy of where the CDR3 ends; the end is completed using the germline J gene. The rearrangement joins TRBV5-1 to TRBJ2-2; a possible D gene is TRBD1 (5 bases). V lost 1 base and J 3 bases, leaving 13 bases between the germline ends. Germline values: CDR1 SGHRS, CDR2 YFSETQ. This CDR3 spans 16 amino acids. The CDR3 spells CASSLLGRVDTGELFF. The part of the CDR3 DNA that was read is TGCGCCAGCAGCTTGCTGGGCAGGGTGGACACCGGGGAG.

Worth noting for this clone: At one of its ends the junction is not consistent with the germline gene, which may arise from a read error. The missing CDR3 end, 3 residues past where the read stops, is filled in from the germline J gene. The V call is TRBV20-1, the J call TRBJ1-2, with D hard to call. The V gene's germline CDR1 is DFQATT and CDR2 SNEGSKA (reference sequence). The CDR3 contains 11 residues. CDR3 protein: CSARNSYGYTF. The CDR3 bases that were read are TGCAGCGCTAGAAACAGCTATGGC.

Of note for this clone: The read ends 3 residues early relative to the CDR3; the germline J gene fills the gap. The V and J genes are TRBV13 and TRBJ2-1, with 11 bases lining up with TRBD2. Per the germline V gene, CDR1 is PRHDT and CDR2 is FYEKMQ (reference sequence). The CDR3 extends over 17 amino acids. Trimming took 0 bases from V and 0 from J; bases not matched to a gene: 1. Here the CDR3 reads CASSLGGLAVSYNEQFF. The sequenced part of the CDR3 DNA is TGTGCCAGCAGCTTAGGGGGACTAGCGGTCTCCTACAATGAG.

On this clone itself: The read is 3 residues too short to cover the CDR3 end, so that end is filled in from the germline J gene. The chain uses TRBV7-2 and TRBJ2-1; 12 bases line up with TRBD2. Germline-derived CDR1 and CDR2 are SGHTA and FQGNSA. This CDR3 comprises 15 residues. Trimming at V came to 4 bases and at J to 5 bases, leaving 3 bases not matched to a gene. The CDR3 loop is CASSSGLAGNNEQFF. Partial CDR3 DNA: TGTGCCAGCAGCTCCGGACTAGCGGGAAACAATGAG.

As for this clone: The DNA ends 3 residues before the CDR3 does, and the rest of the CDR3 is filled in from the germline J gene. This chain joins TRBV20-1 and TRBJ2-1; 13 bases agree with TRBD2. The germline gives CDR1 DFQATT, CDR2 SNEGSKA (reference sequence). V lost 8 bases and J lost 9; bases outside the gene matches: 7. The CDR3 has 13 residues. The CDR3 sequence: CSHTGLAGTEQFF. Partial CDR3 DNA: TGCAGTCACACGGGACTAGCGGGGACTGAG.

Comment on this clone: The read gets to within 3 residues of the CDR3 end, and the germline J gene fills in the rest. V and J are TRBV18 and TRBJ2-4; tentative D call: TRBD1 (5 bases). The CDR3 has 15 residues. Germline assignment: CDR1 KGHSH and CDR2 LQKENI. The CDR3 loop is CASSPGTGFTFGQYF. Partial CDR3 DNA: TGTGCCAGCTCACCGGGTACAGGTTTCACGTTTGGT.

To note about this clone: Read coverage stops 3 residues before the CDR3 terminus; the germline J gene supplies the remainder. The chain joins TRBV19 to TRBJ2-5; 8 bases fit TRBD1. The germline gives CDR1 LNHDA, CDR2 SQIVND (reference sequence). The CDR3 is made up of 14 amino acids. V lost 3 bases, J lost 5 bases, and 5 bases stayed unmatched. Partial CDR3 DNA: TGTGCCAGTAGTATGGACAGGGCGAAGGAGACC. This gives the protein CASSMDRAKET. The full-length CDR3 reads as CASSMDRAKETQYF.

The part of the CDR3 DNA that was read is TGTGCCAGCAGCCGGACAGGGGATGGGCCG. It is translated as CASSRTGDGP. The whole CDR3 region reads CASSRTGDGPQYF. The gene calls are TRBV7-2 and TRBJ2-3; 9 nucleotides match TRBD1. The CDR3 is cut off 3 residues early in the read; its end comes from the germline J gene. CDR1 is SGHTA, CDR2 FQGNSA, per germline. The CDR3 spans 13 residues.